The next 27 T cell receptor beta chains were all read from a single sample in a study of blood T cells in healthy people across ages. For the second PCR, which ran for about 6 to 11 cycles, a sample-barcoded 5' primer and a J-beta primer mix were used. TCRdb redid the calling of the 5' RACE reads with MiXCR, one entry per CDR3 protein. The sample includes 850,000 to 1,000,000 distinct CDR3 sequences, just over 50% of them seen just once. Input material: blood. Receptors were obtained from an older woman in good health.

This sequence joins TRBV3-1 and TRBJ1-4, with D possibly matching TRBD1 (5 bases). The germline CDR1 and CDR2 sequences are LGHDT and YNNKEL (reference sequence). Trimming pared 5 bases from V and 7 bases from J, leaving 17 bases between. The length of the CDR3 is 15 residues. For the CDR3, the DNA is TGTGCCAGCAGCGACCCCGGGGCGGCGGGTGAAAAACTGTTTTTT. It translates to CASSDPGAAGEKLFF.

The chain recombines TRBV29-1 with TRBJ2-5, with D unclear. The CDR3 consists of 12 residues. Trimming stripped 5 bases from V and 5 bases from J, with 12 bases between. Per germline, CDR1 SQVTM and CDR2 ANQGSEA. The CDR3 DNA sequence: TGCAGCGTTCAGACTCAGGCTGAGACCCAGTACTTC. This codes for CSVQTQAETQYF.

The genes are TRBV12-3 or TRBV12-4 and TRBJ2-1; 11 nucleotides agree with TRBD1. The CDR3 is 15 residues long. The V segment lost 3 bases and the J segment 5 bases; nucleotides outside the gene matches: 3. The CDR3 nucleotides read TGTGCCAGCAGTTTCGGACAGGGGGCCAACAATGAGCAGTTCTTC. It is translated as CASSFGQGANNEQFF.

This chain links TRBV4-1 with TRBJ2-1; no clear D. CDR3 length: 15 amino acids. Germline V gene sequence: CDR1 MGHRA, CDR2 YSYEKL. V dropped 4 bases and J dropped 13 bases, with 23 bases sitting between them. This CDR3 reads CASSPRTGPNGEQFF. CDR3 DNA sequence: TGCGCCAGCAGCCCCAGAACTGGACCCAATGGTGAACAGTTCTTC.

This clonotype was counted many times. The chain uses TRBV12-3 or TRBV12-4 and TRBJ2-5; a possible D gene is TRBD2 (5 bases). The germline V and J ends were trimmed by 8 bases and 0 bases, with 13 bases remaining between them. The CDR3 runs 14 residues. The CDR3 here is CASRPGLHQETQYF. In DNA form, the CDR3 reads TGTGCCAGCCGTCCAGGACTCCACCAAGAGACCCAGTACTTC.

This chain uses TRBV10-3 with TRBJ2-1; D gene ambiguous. Trimming left V 4 bases short and J 8 bases short, with 9 bases between. CDR1 ENHRY and CDR2 SYGVKD come from the germline V gene. The CDR3 consists of 12 residues. The CDR3 is CAISAQAYEQFF. The CDR3, as DNA: TGTGCCATCAGTGCTCAAGCTTATGAGCAGTTCTTC.

The CDR3 bases are TGCAGTGCCACTCAAACTGGGGCCAACGTCCTGACTTTC. Protein sequence: CSATQTGANVLTF. The chain couples TRBV20-1 to TRBJ2-6, with D unclear. This CDR3 has 13 amino acids. Germline loops: CDR1 DFQATT, CDR2 SNEGSKA (reference sequence). V gave up 6 bases and J gave up 2 bases, with 8 bases separating them.

J is TRBJ2-2 and V is TRBV12-3 or TRBV12-4; tentatively, D is TRBD2 (6 bases). V dropped 6 bases and J dropped 1 base, with 12 bases sitting between them. The CDR3 covers 15 residues. The chain's CDR3 is CASSRASVNTGELFF. The DNA for the CDR3 is TGTGCCAGCAGCCGAGCTAGCGTGAACACCGGGGAGCTGTTTTTT.

This clonotype was seen only a few times. J is TRBJ2-5 and V is TRBV7-2; 8 bases are shared with TRBD1. Per the germline V gene, CDR1 is SGHTA and CDR2 is FQGNSA. Trimming at V came to 5 bases and at J to 3 bases, leaving 8 bases not matched to a gene. The CDR3 totals 15 residues. CDR3 coding DNA: TGTGCCAGCAGCCCGACCGGGACAGGAAAAGAGACCCAGTACTTC. Translating gives CASSPTGTGKETQYF.

This clonotype was detected a few times. The chain employs TRBV10-3 and TRBJ1-2; possibly TRBD1 for D (5 bases). The CDR3 has 13 amino acids. Germline V gene data show CDR1 as ENHRY and CDR2 as SYGVKD. Trimming took 7 bases from V and 2 from J, leaving 11 bases between them. CDR3 amino acids: CAITPQGNYGYTF. The CDR3 DNA is TGTGCCATCACCCCTCAGGGAAACTATGGCTACACCTTC.

This chain connects TRBV3-1 to TRBJ2-4; tentatively, D is TRBD2 (5 bases). Germline loops: CDR1 LGHDT, CDR2 YNNKEL (reference sequence). This CDR3 has 17 amino acids. Trimming removed 4 bases from V and 5 bases from J, with 21 bases in between. The CDR3 sequence is CASSPSPVGVSENIQYF. As DNA, the CDR3 is TGTGCCAGCAGCCCGTCCCCGGTCGGGGTGAGCGAAAACATTCAGTACTTC.

The chain combines TRBV9 with TRBJ2-1; 7 bases fit TRBD2. The germline CDR1 and CDR2 sequences are SGDLS and YYNGEE. This CDR3 is built from 17 residues. Trimming at V came to 4 bases and at J to 0 bases, leaving 10 bases not matched to a gene. The CDR3 nucleotides are TGTGCCAGCAGCCCCACACCTAGCGGTAGCTCCTACAATGAGCAGTTCTTC. Translated: CASSPTPSGSSYNEQFF. Variable domain in full (rest from reference TRBV9 and TRBJ2-1): DSGVTQTPKHLITATGQRVTLRCSPRSGDLSVYWYQQSLDQGLQFLIQYYNGEERAKGNILERFSAQQFPDLHSELNLSSLELGDSALYFCASSPTPSGSSYNEQFFGPGTRLTVL.

The rearrangement links TRBV2 to TRBJ2-2; D is unresolved. Between the trimmed V and J ends, which lost 2 bases and 8 bases, there was a span of 12 bases. This CDR3 is built from 14 residues. The germline V gene has CDR1 SNHLY and CDR2 FYNNEI. CDR3 nucleotides: TGTGCCAGCAGTGAAATGGCAGGCTGGGGGGAGCTGTTTTTT. Translation: CASSEMAGWGELFF.

The gene calls are TRBV20-1 and TRBJ2-7; a possible D gene is TRBD2 (5 bases). The closer fit of TRBJ2-5 to the DNA end suggests the J call may be wrong. The CDR3 extends over 12 amino acids. In germline, CDR1 is DFQATT, CDR2 SNEGSKA (reference sequence). The CDR3 DNA follows: TGCAGTGCAGCGGACGGGCTAGAGACCCAGTACTTC. This translates into CSAADGLETQYF.

This chain joins TRBV12-3 or TRBV12-4 and TRBJ2-1, with TRBD2 identical over 13 bases. The CDR3 consists of 17 residues. Losses at the gene ends were 4 bases for V and 10 bases for J; bases not matched to a gene: 13. CDR3 nucleotide sequence: TGTGCCAGCAGTTCTCTAGCACTAGCGGGAGGGGAAGGGGAGCAGTTCTTC. It yields the protein CASSSLALAGGEGEQFF.

The chain combines TRBV20-1 with TRBJ2-1; weak D call: TRBD1 (7 bases). CDR1 DFQATT and CDR2 SNEGSKA come from the germline V gene (reference sequence). This CDR3 spans 16 amino acids. Trimming shortened V by 0 bases and J by 13 bases, and 25 bases separated the two germline ends. Here the CDR3 reads CSARDLTTGRWETQFF. CDR3 nucleotides: TGCAGTGCTAGAGATCTCACGACAGGGAGGTGGGAGACCCAGTTCTTC.

With regard to this clonotype: The junction does not match germline at one end; this may be a read error. The chain uses TRBV2 and TRBJ1-1; D is unclear. CDR1 is SNHLY, CDR2 FYNNEI, per germline. The CDR3 runs to 15 residues. The chain's CDR3 is CASREGWRKNTEAFF. CDR3 DNA sequence: TGTGCCAGCAGGGAAGGGTGGAGGAAGAACACTGAAGCTTTCTTT.

This clonotype was recorded a few times. With a much larger clone just one base away, this may be a read error. The chain joins TRBV7-2 to TRBJ2-5; the match to TRBD2 covers 7 bases. The closer fit of TRBJ2-7 to the DNA end suggests the J call may be wrong. From germline, CDR1 is SGHTA and CDR2 FQGNSA. This CDR3 has 14 residues. The CDR3 is CASSVVASGYEQYF. As DNA, the CDR3 is TGTGCCAGCAGCGTAGTGGCTAGCGGCTACGAGCAGTACTTC.

This clonotype showed up just once. V usage is TRBV29-1 and J usage is TRBJ1-1; D is unclear. The CDR3 is 13 amino acids. The V gene's germline CDR1 is SQVTM and CDR2 ANQGSEA. Trimming left V 7 bases short and J 1 base short, with 13 bases between. CDR3 loop: CSARTDGNTEAFF. The CDR3 DNA reads as TGCAGCGCTCGGACCGACGGGAACACTGAAGCTTTCTTT.

This clonotype has just a few counts. This chain joins TRBV7-2 and TRBJ2-3; TRBD1 aligns across 12 bases. V lost 0 bases to trimming and J lost 5 bases; unmatched junction nucleotides: 6. CDR3 length: 17 residues. The V gene's germline CDR1 is SGHTA and CDR2 FQGNSA. CDR3 protein: CASSLAGTGGAEDTQYF. The CDR3 DNA follows: TGTGCCAGCAGCTTAGCCGGGACAGGGGGCGCGGAAGATACGCAGTATTTT.

This clonotype was detected only a few times. J is TRBJ2-7 and V is TRBV4-1, with D possibly being TRBD1 (5 bases). V was cut by 4 bases and J by 3 bases, with 16 bases left in between. The CDR3 consists of 15 residues. Germline CDR1 and CDR2: MGHRA and YSYEKL. The CDR3 region is CASSRGLGRDYEQYF. The CDR3 DNA follows: TGCGCCAGCAGCCGGGGTTTGGGCAGGGACTACGAGCAGTACTTC.

This clonotype has a handful of counts. CDR3 loop: CAIRGDYYGYTF. The CDR3 DNA reads TGTGCCATCAGGGGGGATTACTATGGCTACACCTTC. J is TRBJ1-2 and V is TRBV10-3; D is perhaps TRBD1 (5 bases). The V end lost 6 bases, the J end lost 3 bases, and 8 bases lay between the germline ends. The CDR3 is 12 amino acids. Germline CDR1 reads ENHRY; CDR2 reads SYGVKD.

The J gene is TRBJ1-4, the V gene TRBV20-1; D is unresolved. The CDR3 length is 16 residues. The germline V and J ends were trimmed by 3 bases and 2 bases, with 16 bases remaining between them. Germline V lookup: CDR1 DFQATT, CDR2 SNEGSKA (reference sequence). CDR3 protein: CSARTPERMTNEKLFF. DNA of the CDR3: TGCAGTGCTAGGACCCCAGAGAGGATGACTAATGAAAAACTGTTTTTT.

The V gene is TRBV3-1, the J gene TRBJ2-1, with D hard to call. With 1 base removed from V and 9 bases from J, the gap between germline ends came to 10 bases. The CDR3 sequence is 13 residues long. Looked up from germline, CDR1 is LGHDT and CDR2 is YNNKEL (reference sequence). The DNA of the CDR3 is TGTGCCAGCAGCCAAGGCTACCTTTTTGAGCAGTTCTTC. This gives the protein CASSQGYLFEQFF.

The J gene is TRBJ2-1, the V gene TRBV3-1; D possibly corresponds to TRBD2 (5 bases). The ends were cut back, 6 bases at V and 3 bases at J, with 12 bases in the middle. Germline V gene lookup returns CDR1 LGHDT and CDR2 YNNKEL (reference sequence). This CDR3 has 14 residues. DNA for the CDR3: TGTGCCAGCAGATTTCGGGGAAACTACAATGAGCAGTTCTTC. It translates to CASRFRGNYNEQFF.

As concerns this clonotype: This may come from a read error, since a much larger clone is one base off. The J gene is TRBJ2-5, the V gene TRBV4-2; D tentatively fits TRBD1 or TRBD2 (5 bases each). TRBJ2-7 matches the DNA end more closely, so the J call is doubtful. CDR1 and CDR2 from the germline V gene are LGHNA and YNFKEQ. The CDR3 extends over 16 amino acids. The CDR3 loop is CASSQSTGDGPYEQYF. CDR3 coding DNA: TGTGCCAGCAGCCAATCAACCGGGGACGGACCCTACGAGCAGTACTTC.

The V gene is TRBV14, the J gene TRBJ2-1; no firm D call. V was pared by 5 bases and J by 9 bases, with 8 bases between. The CDR3 length is 11 residues. Germline V gene lookup returns CDR1 SGHDN and CDR2 FVKESK. CDR3 sequence reads: CASSVRAEQFF. CDR3 nucleotide sequence: TGTGCCAGCAGCGTCCGAGCTGAGCAGTTCTTC.